This T cell receptor (beta chain) stems from a study of blood T cell repertoires in COVID-19. For the study at large: Italy, Spain and the United States were the sources of the convalescent and acute COVID-19 samples.

CDR3 length: 15 residues. V lost 0 bases, J lost 7 bases, and 12 bases lay in between. From germline, CDR1 is MNHEY and CDR2 SMNVEV (reference sequence). The repertoire was sequenced with immunoSEQ multiplex PCR; TCRdb's copy has only in-frame clones and lacks some. The sample has over 65,000 clones, roughly 89% seen once; the top ten hold 4% to 5.5%. Sequencing was performed on peripheral blood. The sequence came from a man between 45 and 60 years old with active COVID-19. The V call is TRBV27, the J call TRBJ2-2, with D perhaps matching TRBD1 (6 bases). The chain's CDR3 is CASSLSLTGIGELFF. CDR3 coding DNA: TGTGCCAGCAGTTTATCCTTGACAGGTATCGGGGAGCTGTTTTTT.